These 6 T cell receptor beta chains originate from one sample sequenced in a study of cytomegalovirus exposure and HLA in healthy donors. Some clones are missing from TCRdb's copy, which holds only in-frame ones; the method was immunoSEQ multiplex PCR. The sample carries roughly 120,000 clones, roughly 89% recorded once. Sequenced: PBMCs. The receptors were sampled from a man aged 30 to 45 in good health and CMV-seronegative.

Only one count was recorded for this clone. J is TRBJ1-1 and V is TRBV9; D may be TRBD1 (6 bases). V shed 2 bases and J shed 6 bases, with 17 bases lying between them. CDR1 SGDLS and CDR2 YYNGEE come from the germline V gene. CDR3 length: 15 residues. The CDR3 nucleotides are TGTGCCAGCAGCGTCCGGGACAAGGGTACTTCTGAAGCTTTCTTT. Translating it yields CASSVRDKGTSEAFF. Looking up the rest from reference TRBV9 and TRBJ1-1 gives the full variable domain: DSGVTQTPKHLITATGQRVTLRCSPRSGDLSVYWYQQSLDQGLQFLIQYYNGEERAKGNILERFSAQQFPDLHSELNLSSLELGDSALYFCASSVRDKGTSEAFFGQGTRLTVV.

V and J are TRBV4-2 and TRBJ2-7; 9 bases are a match to TRBD1. From germline, CDR1 is LGHNA and CDR2 YNFKEQ. The CDR3 totals 17 residues. The V gene end was trimmed by 1 base and the J gene end by 0 bases; junction bases not matched to a gene: 7. CDR3 bases: TGTGCCAGCAGCCAAGCGTGGGGACAGGGACGCTCCTACGAGCAGTACTTC. This translates into CASSQAWGQGRSYEQYF.

The J gene is TRBJ2-1, the V gene TRBV28, with no clear D. Looked up from germline, CDR1 is MDHEN and CDR2 is SYDVKM. This CDR3 spans 13 amino acids. V was cut by 2 bases and J by 5 bases, with 7 bases left in between. CDR3 loop: CASSLELNNEQFF. In nucleotides, the CDR3 is TGTGCCAGCAGTTTAGAACTGAACAATGAGCAGTTCTTC.

The CDR3 loop is CASSSRDRENSPLHF. In nucleotides, the CDR3 is TGTGCCAGCAGTTCCCGGGACAGGGAAAATTCACCCCTCCACTTT. The chain employs TRBV6-1 and TRBJ1-6, with 9 bases matching TRBD1. CDR3 length: 15 residues. V dropped 5 bases and J dropped 7; count of bases not matched to a gene: 6. Per germline, CDR1 MNHNS and CDR2 SASEGT.

The chain links TRBV27 to TRBJ2-7; unclear D gene. Trimming removed 6 bases from V and 2 bases from J, with 23 bases in between. CDR3 length equals 17 residues. The germline V gene has CDR1 MNHEY and CDR2 SMNVEV (reference sequence). The CDR3: CASSSYSQRRVAYEQYF. The DNA of the CDR3 is TGTGCCAGCAGCAGTTACAGTCAAAGAAGAGTAGCCTACGAGCAGTACTTC.

The V gene is TRBV5-4, the J gene TRBJ1-2; 10 bases align to TRBD1. The CDR3 has 14 residues. With V trimmed by 0 bases and J by 4 bases, 0 bases remained unmatched. Germline V gives CDR1 SGHNT, CDR2 YYREEE (reference sequence). The chain's CDR3 is CASSLGTGGYGYTF. CDR3 DNA sequence: TGTGCCAGCAGCTTGGGGACAGGGGGCTATGGCTACACCTTC.